A selection of T cell receptor beta chains follows, all from one sample in a study of control samples from healthy donors and cancer patients. The assay was immunoSEQ multiplex PCR, and TCRdb's table has in-frame clones only and misses some. The profile shows more than 65,000 clones, under 85% of them singletons. The sequenced material came from blood. Receptors were obtained from a man aged 60-69 years in good health. Each CDR3 is given with its conserved first and last residue. Fields, in order: J gene, D gene, clone size, V gene, CDR3 protein, CDR3 DNA. D genes are given only for firm matches. Only part of the rows carry a size: once, few, many, or a class if the clone is expanded.

J gene: TRBJ2-1
D gene: TRBD2
clone size: -
V gene: TRBV11-3
CDR3 protein: CASSLAGGLEQFF
CDR3 DNA: TGTGCCAGCAGCTTAGCGGGAGGGCTTGAGCAGTTCTTC

J gene: TRBJ2-7
D gene: -
clone size: -
V gene: TRBV19
CDR3 protein: CASSIWGYEQYF
CDR3 DNA: TGTGCCAGTAGTATATGGGGATACGAGCAGTACTTC

J gene: TRBJ2-7
D gene: -
clone size: -
V gene: TRBV7-6
CDR3 protein: CASSPIQGYEQYF
CDR3 DNA: TGTGCCAGCAGCCCAATACAGGGTTACGAGCAGTACTTC

J gene: TRBJ2-1
D gene: -
clone size: -
V gene: TRBV5-4
CDR3 protein: CASSQDFDNEQFF
CDR3 DNA: TGTGCCAGCAGCCAGGACTTCGACAATGAGCAGTTCTTC

J gene: TRBJ2-1
D gene: -
clone size: -
V gene: TRBV15
CDR3 protein: CATSRGDSAGNEQFF
CDR3 DNA: TGTGCCACCAGCAGAGGGGACTCCGCCGGCAATGAGCAGTTCTTC

J gene: TRBJ2-1
D gene: TRBD2
clone size: -
V gene: TRBV6-2/TRBV6-3
CDR3 protein: CASSGTSGSHHEQFF
CDR3 DNA: TGTGCCAGCAGTGGGACTAGCGGGAGTCATCATGAGCAGTTCTTC

J gene: TRBJ1-1
D gene: -
clone size: -
V gene: TRBV4-3
CDR3 protein: CASSHKWQNTEAFF
CDR3 DNA: TGCGCCAGCAGCCATAAATGGCAGAACACTGAAGCTTTCTTT

J gene: TRBJ2-2
D gene: TRBD2
clone size: -
V gene: TRBV28
CDR3 protein: CASSFKTSGRTTGELFF
CDR3 DNA: TGTGCCAGCAGTTTCAAGACTAGCGGGAGGACTACCGGGGAGCTGTTTTTT

J gene: TRBJ2-5
D gene: -
clone size: -
V gene: TRBV4-3
CDR3 protein: CASSQDPVGVQPWAQETQYF
CDR3 DNA: TGCGCCAGCAGCCAAGATCCGGTGGGAGTCCAGCCTTGGGCCCAAGAGACCCAGTACTTC

J gene: TRBJ1-1
D gene: -
clone size: -
V gene: TRBV7-9
CDR3 protein: CASSIQQGRNTEAFF
CDR3 DNA: TGTGCCAGCAGCATACAGCAGGGTCGGAACACTGAAGCTTTCTTT

J gene: TRBJ1-3
D gene: TRBD1
clone size: -
V gene: TRBV6-5
CDR3 protein: CASSRTGTGNTIYF
CDR3 DNA: TGTGCCAGCAGTCGGACAGGGACGGGAAACACCATATATTTT

J gene: TRBJ2-1
D gene: -
clone size: -
V gene: TRBV7-2
CDR3 protein: CASSFSGVYEQFF
CDR3 DNA: TGTGCCAGCAGCTTTTCGGGAGTCTATGAGCAGTTCTTC

J gene: TRBJ1-4
D gene: TRBD1
clone size: once
V gene: TRBV6-5
CDR3 protein: CASSITGTGDEKLFF
CDR3 DNA: TGTGCCAGCAGTATAACCGGGACAGGGGACGAAAAACTGTTTTTT

J gene: TRBJ1-1
D gene: -
clone size: -
V gene: TRBV5-1
CDR3 protein: CASSNQQNTEAFF
CDR3 DNA: TGCGCCAGCAGCAACCAACAGAACACTGAAGCTTTCTTT

J gene: TRBJ2-7
D gene: TRBD2
clone size: once
V gene: TRBV10-1
CDR3 protein: CASNPAGTSGFYEQYF
CDR3 DNA: TGCGCCAGCAACCCCGCCGGGACTAGCGGTTTCTACGAGCAGTACTTC

J gene: TRBJ2-1
D gene: TRBD2
clone size: -
V gene: TRBV11-3
CDR3 protein: CASSLDGTSYNEQFF
CDR3 DNA: TGTGCCAGCAGCTTAGACGGGACTAGCTACAATGAGCAGTTCTTC

J gene: TRBJ2-7
D gene: -
clone size: few
V gene: TRBV28
CDR3 protein: CASSPPGIPEQYF
CDR3 DNA: TGTGCCAGCAGTCCACCCGGGATCCCCGAGCAGTACTTC

J gene: TRBJ2-1
D gene: TRBD2
clone size: -
V gene: TRBV5-1
CDR3 protein: CASSLAASGSQDEQFF
CDR3 DNA: TGCGCCAGCAGCTTGGCCGCTAGCGGGAGTCAGGATGAGCAGTTCTTC

J gene: TRBJ2-7
D gene: -
clone size: once
V gene: TRBV28
CDR3 protein: CASSPAAPMWSTYEQYF
CDR3 DNA: TGTGCCAGCAGTCCCGCCGCGCCCATGTGGAGCACCTACGAGCAGTACTTC

J gene: TRBJ1-5
D gene: -
clone size: few
V gene: TRBV28
CDR3 protein: CASSSHGGDSNQPQHF
CDR3 DNA: TGTGCCAGCAGTTCCCACGGAGGGGATAGCAATCAGCCCCAGCATTTT

J gene: TRBJ1-4
D gene: TRBD1
clone size: -
V gene: TRBV28
CDR3 protein: CASSPTGTATNEKLFF
CDR3 DNA: TGTGCCAGCAGCCCGACAGGGACCGCAACTAATGAAAAACTGTTTTTT

J gene: TRBJ2-1
D gene: -
clone size: -
V gene: TRBV5-8
CDR3 protein: CASSSTGTGSNEQFF
CDR3 DNA: TGTGCCAGCAGCTCAACAGGAACGGGGTCGAATGAGCAGTTCTTC

J gene: TRBJ2-2
D gene: TRBD2
clone size: -
V gene: TRBV5-1
CDR3 protein: CASQGVAGLNTGELFF
CDR3 DNA: TGCGCCAGCCAAGGTGTAGCGGGTCTCAACACCGGGGAGCTGTTTTTT